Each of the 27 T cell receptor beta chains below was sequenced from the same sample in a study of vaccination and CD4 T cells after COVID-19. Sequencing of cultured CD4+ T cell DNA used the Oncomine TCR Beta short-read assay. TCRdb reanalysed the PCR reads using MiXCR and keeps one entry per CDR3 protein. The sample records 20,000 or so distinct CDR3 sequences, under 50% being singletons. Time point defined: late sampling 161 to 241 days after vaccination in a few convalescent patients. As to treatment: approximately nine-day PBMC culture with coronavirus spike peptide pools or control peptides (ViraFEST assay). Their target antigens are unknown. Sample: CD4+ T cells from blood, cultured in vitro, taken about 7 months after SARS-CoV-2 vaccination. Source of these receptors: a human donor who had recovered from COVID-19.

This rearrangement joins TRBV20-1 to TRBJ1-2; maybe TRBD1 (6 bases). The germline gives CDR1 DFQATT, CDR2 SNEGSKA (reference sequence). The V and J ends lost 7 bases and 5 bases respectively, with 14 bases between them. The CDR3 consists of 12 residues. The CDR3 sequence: CSVGGAGYGYTF. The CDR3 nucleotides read TGCAGTGTGGGGGGCGCCGGGTATGGCTACACCTTC.

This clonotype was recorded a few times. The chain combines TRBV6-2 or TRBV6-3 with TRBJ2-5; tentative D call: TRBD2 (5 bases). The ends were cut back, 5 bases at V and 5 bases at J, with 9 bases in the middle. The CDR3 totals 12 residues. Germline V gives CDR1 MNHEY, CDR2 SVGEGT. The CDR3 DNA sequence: TGTGCCAGCAGTGGGAGTGGGGAGACCCAGTACTTC. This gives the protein CASSGSGETQYF.

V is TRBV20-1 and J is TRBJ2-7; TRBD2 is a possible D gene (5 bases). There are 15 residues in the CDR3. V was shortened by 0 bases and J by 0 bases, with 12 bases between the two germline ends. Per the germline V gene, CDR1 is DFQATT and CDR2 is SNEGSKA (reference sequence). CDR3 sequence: CSARDPGKSSYEQYF. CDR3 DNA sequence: TGCAGTGCTAGAGATCCCGGGAAGAGCTCCTACGAGCAGTACTTC.

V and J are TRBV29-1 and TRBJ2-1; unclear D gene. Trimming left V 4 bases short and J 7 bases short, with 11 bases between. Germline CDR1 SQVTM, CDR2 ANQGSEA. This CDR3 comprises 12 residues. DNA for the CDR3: TGCAGCGTTGGCACTGTAAGGAATGAGCAGTTCTTC. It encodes CSVGTVRNEQFF.

The CDR3 DNA sequence: TGCAGTGCTAGAGACCCGGGACAGGGGATGGGGAGCTCCTACAATGAGCAGTTCTTC. Encoded protein: CSARDPGQGMGSSYNEQFF. The chain combines TRBV20-1 with TRBJ2-1, with TRBD1 matching over 10 bases. J gave up 0 bases and V 0 bases, and 11 bases lay outside the gene matches. The germline gives CDR1 DFQATT, CDR2 SNEGSKA (reference sequence). The CDR3 spans 19 residues.

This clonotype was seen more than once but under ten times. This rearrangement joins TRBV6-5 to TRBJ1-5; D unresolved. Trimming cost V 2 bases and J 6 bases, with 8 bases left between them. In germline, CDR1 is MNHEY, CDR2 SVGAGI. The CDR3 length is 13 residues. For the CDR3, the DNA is TGTGCCAGCAGTTACGCGATAGGTCAGCCCCAGCATTTT. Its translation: CASSYAIGQPQHF.

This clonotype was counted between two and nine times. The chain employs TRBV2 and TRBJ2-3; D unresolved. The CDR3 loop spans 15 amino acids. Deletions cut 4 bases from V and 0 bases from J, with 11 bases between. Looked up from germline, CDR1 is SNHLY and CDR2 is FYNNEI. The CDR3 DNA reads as TGTGCCAGCAGTGCGGGTACCCTAAGCACAGATACGCAGTATTTT. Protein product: CASSAGTLSTDTQYF.

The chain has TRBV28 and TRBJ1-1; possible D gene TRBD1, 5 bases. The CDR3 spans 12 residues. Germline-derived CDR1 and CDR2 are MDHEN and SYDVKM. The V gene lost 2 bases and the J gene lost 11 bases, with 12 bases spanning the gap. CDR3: CASSLRQREAFF. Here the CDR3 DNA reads TGTGCCAGCAGTTTACGACAGCGAGAGGCTTTCTTT.

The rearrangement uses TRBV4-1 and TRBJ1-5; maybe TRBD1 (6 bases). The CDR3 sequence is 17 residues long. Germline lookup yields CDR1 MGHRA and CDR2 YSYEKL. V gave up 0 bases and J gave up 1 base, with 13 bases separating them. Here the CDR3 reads CASSQEGGLRSNQPQHF. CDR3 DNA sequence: TGCGCCAGCAGCCAAGAAGGGGGGTTAAGGAGCAATCAGCCCCAGCATTTT.

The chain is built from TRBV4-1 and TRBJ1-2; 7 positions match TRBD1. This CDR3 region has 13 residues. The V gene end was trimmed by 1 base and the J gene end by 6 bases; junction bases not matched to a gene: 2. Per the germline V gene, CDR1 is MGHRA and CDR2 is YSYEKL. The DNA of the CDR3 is TGCGCCAGCAGCCAAGTGCAGGGGGATGGCTACACCTTC. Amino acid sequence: CASSQVQGDGYTF.

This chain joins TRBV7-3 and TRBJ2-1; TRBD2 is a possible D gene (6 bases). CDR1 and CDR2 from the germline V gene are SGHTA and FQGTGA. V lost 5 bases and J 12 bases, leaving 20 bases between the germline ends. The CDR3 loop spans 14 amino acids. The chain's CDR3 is CASSLPGDSSMQFF. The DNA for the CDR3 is TGTGCCAGCAGCCTCCCGGGGGACTCGAGTATGCAGTTCTTC.

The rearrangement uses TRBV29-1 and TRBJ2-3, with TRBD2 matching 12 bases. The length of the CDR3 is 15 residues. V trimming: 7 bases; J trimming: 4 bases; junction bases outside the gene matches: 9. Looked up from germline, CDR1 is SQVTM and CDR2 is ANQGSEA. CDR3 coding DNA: TGCAGCGCCGAACGACTAGCGGGAGCGTCAGATACGCAGTATTTT. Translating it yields CSAERLAGASDTQYF.

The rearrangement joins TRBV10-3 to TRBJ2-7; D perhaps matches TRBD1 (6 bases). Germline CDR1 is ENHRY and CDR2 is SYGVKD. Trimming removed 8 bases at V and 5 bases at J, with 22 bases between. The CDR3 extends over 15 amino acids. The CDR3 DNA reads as TGTGCCATCGGTTCCAGGGGAATGAAATCCCACGAGCAGTACTTC. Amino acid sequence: CAIGSRGMKSHEQYF.

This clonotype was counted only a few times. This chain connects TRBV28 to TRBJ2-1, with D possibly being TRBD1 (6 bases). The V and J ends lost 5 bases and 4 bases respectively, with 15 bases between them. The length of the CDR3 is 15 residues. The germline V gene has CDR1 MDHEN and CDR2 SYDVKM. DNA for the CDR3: TGTGCCAGCAGTGTGCAGGGGTTGGGGTACAATGAGCAGTTCTTC. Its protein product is CASSVQGLGYNEQFF.

The CDR3 DNA reads TGTGCCAGCAGAACAAACAGGGACGGGAGCAATCAGCCCCAGCATTTT. The encoded protein is CASRTNRDGSNQPQHF. J is TRBJ1-5 and V is TRBV6-2 or TRBV6-3, with D maybe TRBD1 (6 bases). Trimming cost V 6 bases and J 1 base, with 16 bases left between them. The germline gives CDR1 MNHEY, CDR2 SVGEGT. The CDR3 length is 16 residues.

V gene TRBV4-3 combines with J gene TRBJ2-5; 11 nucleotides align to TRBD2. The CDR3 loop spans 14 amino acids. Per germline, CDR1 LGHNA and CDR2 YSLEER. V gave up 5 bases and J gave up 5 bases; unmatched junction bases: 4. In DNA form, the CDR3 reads TGCGCCAGCAGCTTACTAGCGGGAGATGAGACCCAGTACTTC. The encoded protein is CASSLLAGDETQYF.

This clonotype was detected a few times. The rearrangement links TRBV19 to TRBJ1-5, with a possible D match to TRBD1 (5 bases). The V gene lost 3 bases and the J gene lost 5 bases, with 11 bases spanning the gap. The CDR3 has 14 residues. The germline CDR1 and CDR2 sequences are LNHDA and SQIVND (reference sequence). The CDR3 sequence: CASSIWGGDQPQHF. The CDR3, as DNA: TGTGCCAGTAGTATCTGGGGCGGTGATCAGCCCCAGCATTTT.

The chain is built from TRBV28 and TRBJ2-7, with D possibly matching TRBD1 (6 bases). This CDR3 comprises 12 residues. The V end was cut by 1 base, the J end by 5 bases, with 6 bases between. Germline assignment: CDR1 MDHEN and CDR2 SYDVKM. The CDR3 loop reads CASSLYRDEQYF. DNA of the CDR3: TGTGCCAGCAGTTTATACAGGGACGAGCAGTACTTC.

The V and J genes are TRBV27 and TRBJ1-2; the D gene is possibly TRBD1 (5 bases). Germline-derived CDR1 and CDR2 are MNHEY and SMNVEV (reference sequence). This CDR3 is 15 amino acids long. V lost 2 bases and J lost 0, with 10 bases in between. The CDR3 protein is CASSLRQPSNYGYTF. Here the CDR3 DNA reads TGTGCCAGCAGTTTAAGACAGCCATCTAACTATGGCTACACCTTC.

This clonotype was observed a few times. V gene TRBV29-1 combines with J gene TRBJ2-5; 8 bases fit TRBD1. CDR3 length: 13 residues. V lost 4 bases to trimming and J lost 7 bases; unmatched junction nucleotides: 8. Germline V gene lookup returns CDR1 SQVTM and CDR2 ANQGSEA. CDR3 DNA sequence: TGCAGCGTTGCGGACAGGGCACCGGGGACCCAGTACTTC. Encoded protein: CSVADRAPGTQYF.

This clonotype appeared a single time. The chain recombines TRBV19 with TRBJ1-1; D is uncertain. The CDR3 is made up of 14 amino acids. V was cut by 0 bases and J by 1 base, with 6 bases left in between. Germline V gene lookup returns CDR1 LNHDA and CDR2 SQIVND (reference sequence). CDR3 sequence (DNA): TGTGCCAGTAGTATAGAACATCAGAACACTGAAGCTTTCTTT. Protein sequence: CASSIEHQNTEAFF.

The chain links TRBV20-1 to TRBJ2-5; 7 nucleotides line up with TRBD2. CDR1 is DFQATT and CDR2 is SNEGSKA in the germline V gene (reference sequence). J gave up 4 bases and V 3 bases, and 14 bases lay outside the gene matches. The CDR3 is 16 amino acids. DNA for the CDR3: TGCAGTGCTAGGGATTTCGGGCGGGAGAACGGAGAGACCCAGTACTTC. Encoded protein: CSARDFGRENGETQYF.

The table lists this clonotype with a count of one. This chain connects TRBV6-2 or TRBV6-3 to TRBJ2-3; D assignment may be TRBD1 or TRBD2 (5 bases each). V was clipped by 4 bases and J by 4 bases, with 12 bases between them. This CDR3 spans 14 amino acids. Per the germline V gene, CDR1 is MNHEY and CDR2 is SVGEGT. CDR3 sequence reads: CASSWGTLADTQYF. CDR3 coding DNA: TGTGCCAGCAGTTGGGGGACGTTGGCAGATACGCAGTATTTT.

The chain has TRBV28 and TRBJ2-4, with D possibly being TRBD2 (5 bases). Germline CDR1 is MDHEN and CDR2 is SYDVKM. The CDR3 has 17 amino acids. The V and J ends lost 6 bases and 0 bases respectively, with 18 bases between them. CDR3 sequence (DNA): TGTGCCAGCAGCCTAGGACTCTCATACCTAGCCAAAAACATTCAGTACTTC. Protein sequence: CASSLGLSYLAKNIQYF.

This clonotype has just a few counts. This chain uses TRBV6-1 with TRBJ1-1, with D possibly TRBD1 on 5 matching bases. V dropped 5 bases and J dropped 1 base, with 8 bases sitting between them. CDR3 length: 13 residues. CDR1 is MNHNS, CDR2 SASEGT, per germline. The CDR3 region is CASSPTANTEAFF. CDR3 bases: TGTGCCAGCAGTCCGACAGCGAACACTGAAGCTTTCTTT.

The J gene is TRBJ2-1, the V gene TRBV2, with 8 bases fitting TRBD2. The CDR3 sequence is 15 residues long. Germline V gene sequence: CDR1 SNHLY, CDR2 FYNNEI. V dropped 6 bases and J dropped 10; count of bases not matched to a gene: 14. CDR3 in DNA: TGTGCCAGCAGCCCCTCCCCAGCGGGAGCGCGAGAGCAGTTCTTC. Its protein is CASSPSPAGAREQFF.

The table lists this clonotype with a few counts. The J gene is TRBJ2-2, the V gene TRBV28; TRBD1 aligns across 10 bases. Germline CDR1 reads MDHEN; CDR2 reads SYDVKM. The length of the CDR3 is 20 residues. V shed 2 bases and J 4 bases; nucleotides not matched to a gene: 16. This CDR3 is CASSLGLALDGTGVTGELFF. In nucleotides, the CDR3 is TGTGCCAGCAGTTTAGGATTAGCGTTGGACGGGACAGGGGTCACCGGGGAGCTGTTTTTT.